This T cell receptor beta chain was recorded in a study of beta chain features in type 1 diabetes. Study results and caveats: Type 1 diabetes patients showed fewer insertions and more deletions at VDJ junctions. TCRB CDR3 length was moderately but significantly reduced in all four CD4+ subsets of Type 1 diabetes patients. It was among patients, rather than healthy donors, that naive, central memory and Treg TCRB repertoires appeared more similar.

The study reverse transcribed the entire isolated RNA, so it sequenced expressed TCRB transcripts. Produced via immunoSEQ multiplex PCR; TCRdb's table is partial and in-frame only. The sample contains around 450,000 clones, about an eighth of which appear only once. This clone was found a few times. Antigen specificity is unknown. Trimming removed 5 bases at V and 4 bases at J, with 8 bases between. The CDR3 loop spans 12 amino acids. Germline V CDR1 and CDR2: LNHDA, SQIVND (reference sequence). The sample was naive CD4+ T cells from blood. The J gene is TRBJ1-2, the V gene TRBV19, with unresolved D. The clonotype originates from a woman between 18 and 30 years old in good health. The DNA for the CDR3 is TGTGCCAGTAGTCGGCTGTTCTATGGCTACACCTTC. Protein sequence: CASSRLFYGYTF. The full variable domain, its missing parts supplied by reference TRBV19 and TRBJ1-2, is DGGITQSPKYLFRKEGQNVTLSCEQNLNHDAMYWYRQDPGQGLRLIYYSQIVNDFQKGDIAEGYSVSREKKESFPLTVTSAQKNPTAFYLCASSRLFYGYTFGSGTRLTVV.